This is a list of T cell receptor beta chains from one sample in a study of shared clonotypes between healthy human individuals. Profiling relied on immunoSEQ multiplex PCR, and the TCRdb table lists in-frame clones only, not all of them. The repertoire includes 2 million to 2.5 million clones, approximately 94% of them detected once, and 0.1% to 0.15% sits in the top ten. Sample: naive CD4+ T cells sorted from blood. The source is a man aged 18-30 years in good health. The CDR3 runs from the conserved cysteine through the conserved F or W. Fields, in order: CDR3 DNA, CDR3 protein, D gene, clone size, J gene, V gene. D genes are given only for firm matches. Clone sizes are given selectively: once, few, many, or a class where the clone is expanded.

cdr3_nt: TGTGCCAGCTCACCAAGGACTAGCGGGGCCAATGAGCAGTTCTTC
cdr3_aa: CASSPRTSGANEQFF
d_call: TRBD2
clone_size: NA
j_call: TRBJ2-1
v_call: TRBV18

cdr3_nt: TGTGCCAGCAGCGCGGCTTGGGGAGCGGGAGAACGAGATACGCAGTATTTT
cdr3_aa: CASSAAWGAGERDTQYF
d_call: TRBD2
clone_size: NA
j_call: TRBJ2-3
v_call: TRBV7-2

cdr3_nt: TGTGCCGGCAAATACAGCTCAGCTAACTATGGCTACACCTTC
cdr3_aa: CAGKYSSANYGYTF
d_call: NA
clone_size: once
j_call: TRBJ1-2
v_call: TRBV6-1

cdr3_nt: TGCGCCAGCAGCCGGGGGGCTTCAATGAACACTGAAGCTTTCTTT
cdr3_aa: CASSRGASMNTEAFF
d_call: NA
clone_size: NA
j_call: TRBJ1-1
v_call: TRBV5-1

cdr3_nt: TGTGCCAGCCGTCAGGGGGTTACCTACGAGCAGTACTTC
cdr3_aa: CASRQGVTYEQYF
d_call: TRBD1
clone_size: NA
j_call: TRBJ2-7
v_call: TRBV6-5

cdr3_nt: TGTGCCAGCAGTGCCCAGGGGCCCATTTCCACTGAAGCTTTCTTT
cdr3_aa: CASSAQGPISTEAFF
d_call: NA
clone_size: NA
j_call: TRBJ1-1
v_call: TRBV2

cdr3_nt: TGTGCCAGCTCACCCCAGCAGGGTGGGGATTCACCCCTCCACTTT
cdr3_aa: CASSPQQGGDSPLHF
d_call: NA
clone_size: NA
j_call: TRBJ1-6
v_call: TRBV18

cdr3_nt: TGTGCCAGTAGTATCGGACCCTCCTACGAGCAGTACTTC
cdr3_aa: CASSIGPSYEQYF
d_call: NA
clone_size: NA
j_call: TRBJ2-7
v_call: TRBV19

cdr3_nt: TGCGCCAGCAGCGAAGGGGGGAGATACAATGAGCAGTTCTTC
cdr3_aa: CASSEGGRYNEQFF
d_call: NA
clone_size: NA
j_call: TRBJ2-1
v_call: TRBV5-1

cdr3_nt: TGTGCCAGCTCACCTCAGTCACGTGGCCCCCAGCATTTT
cdr3_aa: CASSPQSRGPQHF
d_call: NA
clone_size: NA
j_call: TRBJ1-5
v_call: TRBV18

cdr3_nt: TGTGCCAGCAGCTTGGGACAGTATGGCTACACCTTC
cdr3_aa: CASSLGQYGYTF
d_call: NA
clone_size: NA
j_call: TRBJ1-2
v_call: TRBV5-5

cdr3_nt: TGCGCCAGCAGTCAAGGGACATTTGAAGAGACCCAGTACTTC
cdr3_aa: CASSQGTFEETQYF
d_call: NA
clone_size: NA
j_call: TRBJ2-5
v_call: TRBV5-1

cdr3_nt: TGTGCCAGCTCACCTTGGACTTCCGATACGCAGTATTTT
cdr3_aa: CASSPWTSDTQYF
d_call: NA
clone_size: NA
j_call: TRBJ2-3
v_call: TRBV18

cdr3_nt: TGTGCCAGCAGCTTAGTTTCAGGGGGGCCCTCTGGGGCCAACGTCCTGACTTTC
cdr3_aa: CASSLVSGGPSGANVLTF
d_call: NA
clone_size: NA
j_call: TRBJ2-6
v_call: TRBV7-9

cdr3_nt: TGTGCCAGCAGCCCGGGACAGGTACTTCAGCCCCAGCATTTT
cdr3_aa: CASSPGQVLQPQHF
d_call: TRBD1
clone_size: NA
j_call: TRBJ1-5
v_call: TRBV5-8

cdr3_nt: TGCGCCAGCAGCTGGCGGGGGGGGTCCGAGCAGTACTTC
cdr3_aa: CASSWRGGSEQYF
d_call: TRBD2
clone_size: NA
j_call: TRBJ2-7
v_call: TRBV5-1

cdr3_nt: TGCGCCAGCAGCTTAGAGATGAACACTGAAGCTTTCTTT
cdr3_aa: CASSLEMNTEAFF
d_call: NA
clone_size: NA
j_call: TRBJ1-1
v_call: TRBV5-1

cdr3_nt: TGTGCCAGCAGTTTAGAACAGGGGGCTGGGGGCTACACCTTC
cdr3_aa: CASSLEQGAGGYTF
d_call: TRBD1
clone_size: once
j_call: TRBJ1-2
v_call: TRBV28

cdr3_nt: TGTGCCAGCAGTGCGATAGCGGGGGGGACCGGGGAGCTGTTTTTT
cdr3_aa: CASSAIAGGTGELFF
d_call: TRBD2
clone_size: NA
j_call: TRBJ2-2
v_call: TRBV2

cdr3_nt: TGCGCCAGCAGTCAATCTACAGGGGGCGCCCAGCATGGCTACACCTTC
cdr3_aa: CASSQSTGGAQHGYTF
d_call: TRBD1
clone_size: few
j_call: TRBJ1-2
v_call: TRBV23-1

cdr3_nt: TGTGCCAGCAGCTTGGCACGGGAACAAAACACAGATACGCAGTATTTT
cdr3_aa: CASSLAREQNTDTQYF
d_call: NA
clone_size: NA
j_call: TRBJ2-3
v_call: TRBV5-4

cdr3_nt: TGTGCCAGCAGTGCTTCAGGTTTCTTAGATACGCAGTATTTT
cdr3_aa: CASSASGFLDTQYF
d_call: NA
clone_size: NA
j_call: TRBJ2-3
v_call: TRBV6-1

cdr3_nt: TGTGCCAGCAGGGTCGACAGGGTGCGGTTGGCAGATACGCAGTATTTT
cdr3_aa: CASRVDRVRLADTQYF
d_call: TRBD1
clone_size: once
j_call: TRBJ2-3
v_call: TRBV11-2

cdr3_nt: TGCGCCAGCAGCCTTGACAGCTCCTACGAGCAGTACTTC
cdr3_aa: CASSLDSSYEQYF
d_call: NA
clone_size: NA
j_call: TRBJ2-7
v_call: TRBV4-1

cdr3_nt: TGTGCCAGCAGCTATGACAGAAACTATGGCTACACCTTC
cdr3_aa: CASSYDRNYGYTF
d_call: NA
clone_size: NA
j_call: TRBJ1-2
v_call: TRBV4-2

cdr3_nt: TGCGCCAGCAGCTTGGGAGGTAACGGAGAGACCCAGTACTTC
cdr3_aa: CASSLGGNGETQYF
d_call: NA
clone_size: once
j_call: TRBJ2-5
v_call: TRBV5-1

cdr3_nt: TGTGCCAGCAGCCCTACTTTCCTAGCGGGGAAATACAATGAGCAGTTCTTC
cdr3_aa: CASSPTFLAGKYNEQFF
d_call: TRBD2
clone_size: NA
j_call: TRBJ2-1
v_call: TRBV11-2

cdr3_nt: TGTGCCAGCAGCCTGAGCGCCTCTAGCACAGATACGCAGTATTTT
cdr3_aa: CASSLSASSTDTQYF
d_call: NA
clone_size: once
j_call: TRBJ2-3
v_call: TRBV11-3

cdr3_nt: TGTGCCAGTAGTATTGAGGGGGGCACTGAAGCTTTCTTT
cdr3_aa: CASSIEGGTEAFF
d_call: NA
clone_size: NA
j_call: TRBJ1-1
v_call: TRBV19

cdr3_nt: TGTGCCAGCAGGCGTGCGGATGGGGGGACCTACGAGCAGTACTTC
cdr3_aa: CASRRADGGTYEQYF
d_call: NA
clone_size: NA
j_call: TRBJ2-7
v_call: TRBV25-1

cdr3_nt: TGTGCCAGCATGGGGAACACTGAAGCTTTCTTT
cdr3_aa: CASMGNTEAFF
d_call: NA
clone_size: few
j_call: TRBJ1-1
v_call: TRBV6-5

cdr3_nt: TGTGCCAGCAGCCCCGGGACTATTAGCACAGATACGCAGTATTTT
cdr3_aa: CASSPGTISTDTQYF
d_call: TRBD2
clone_size: NA
j_call: TRBJ2-3
v_call: TRBV7-2

cdr3_nt: TGTGCCAGCAGCTCCTGGACGGGAGATAACACCGGGGAGCTGTTTTTT
cdr3_aa: CASSSWTGDNTGELFF
d_call: NA
clone_size: NA
j_call: TRBJ2-2
v_call: TRBV11-3

cdr3_nt: TGTGCCAGCATGGGGGTCTCCGAGCAGTACTTC
cdr3_aa: CASMGVSEQYF
d_call: NA
clone_size: NA
j_call: TRBJ2-7
v_call: TRBV6-5

cdr3_nt: TGTGCCAGCAGGACATCCGGGACGGCGAACACTGAAGCTTTCTTT
cdr3_aa: CASRTSGTANTEAFF
d_call: NA
clone_size: NA
j_call: TRBJ1-1
v_call: TRBV28

cdr3_nt: TGCGCCAGCAGCTCCGGGACTAGCGGGGGGGCGGACGAGCAGTTCTTC
cdr3_aa: CASSSGTSGGADEQFF
d_call: TRBD2
clone_size: NA
j_call: TRBJ2-1
v_call: TRBV5-1

cdr3_nt: TGTGCCAGCAGTTACCTAGGGGGTCTCGGGGAGCTGTTTTTT
cdr3_aa: CASSYLGGLGELFF
d_call: NA
clone_size: NA
j_call: TRBJ2-2
v_call: TRBV6-5

cdr3_nt: TGTGCCATCAAGGGACAGGGTGGTGAAAAACTGTTTTTT
cdr3_aa: CAIKGQGGEKLFF
d_call: TRBD1
clone_size: NA
j_call: TRBJ1-4
v_call: TRBV10-3

cdr3_nt: TGTGCCAGCAGCCCAGACGGGACAGGCGGAGCCTACGAGCAGTACTTC
cdr3_aa: CASSPDGTGGAYEQYF
d_call: TRBD1
clone_size: NA
j_call: TRBJ2-7
v_call: TRBV7-2

cdr3_nt: TGTGCCATCAGGAGGGGATCAACTAATGAAAAACTGTTTTTT
cdr3_aa: CAIRRGSTNEKLFF
d_call: NA
clone_size: once
j_call: TRBJ1-4
v_call: TRBV10-3

cdr3_nt: TGTGCCAGCAGTTCATCCCCCGGACTCGAGCAGTACTTC
cdr3_aa: CASSSSPGLEQYF
d_call: NA
clone_size: NA
j_call: TRBJ2-7
v_call: TRBV27

cdr3_nt: TGTGCCAGCAGCTCTAAGGACACCAACTATGGCTACACCTTC
cdr3_aa: CASSSKDTNYGYTF
d_call: NA
clone_size: NA
j_call: TRBJ1-2
v_call: TRBV5-5

cdr3_nt: TGCGCCAGCAGCCAAGGACAGGGACTAACTAATGAAAAACTGTTTTTT
cdr3_aa: CASSQGQGLTNEKLFF
d_call: TRBD1
clone_size: NA
j_call: TRBJ1-4
v_call: TRBV4-1

cdr3_nt: TGCGCCAGCAGTGAGTCTAGCGGGGGTTACAATGAGCAGTTCTTC
cdr3_aa: CASSESSGGYNEQFF
d_call: TRBD2
clone_size: NA
j_call: TRBJ2-1
v_call: TRBV10-1

cdr3_nt: TGTGCCTGGAGTGTAAGTAAGGGCACAGATACGCAGTATTTT
cdr3_aa: CAWSVSKGTDTQYF
d_call: NA
clone_size: NA
j_call: TRBJ2-3
v_call: TRBV30

cdr3_nt: TGTGCCAGCAGCCCCCAGTGGCGGGGGGCCGAGCAGTACTTC
cdr3_aa: CASSPQWRGAEQYF
d_call: TRBD2
clone_size: NA
j_call: TRBJ2-7
v_call: TRBV11-2